A selection of T cell receptor beta chains follows, all from one sample in a study of shared clonotypes between healthy human individuals. The assay was immunoSEQ multiplex PCR, and TCRdb's table has in-frame clones only and misses some. The sample shows nearly 2 million clones, approximately 94% of them seen only once. Sequencing used naive CD8+ T cells sorted from blood. The receptors stem from a man aged 18 to 29 in good health. The CDR3 runs from the conserved cysteine through the conserved F or W. The D gene is left open where the match is weak. Rows give clone size only sometimes, using once, few, many, or a class for an expanded clone.

d_call j_call clone_size v_call cdr3_aa cdr3_nt
. TRBJ2-7 . TRBV5-1 CASSGREAFSYEQYF TGCGCCAGCAGCGGTCGTGAGGCGTTCTCCTACGAGCAGTACTTC
TRBD1 TRBJ1-1 once TRBV4-1 CASSLRQGDGTEAFF TGCGCCAGCAGCCTGAGACAGGGGGATGGCACTGAAGCTTTCTTT
. TRBJ1-5 . TRBV6-6 CASSYGGSKPQHF TGTGCCAGCAGTTATGGAGGCTCCAAGCCCCAGCATTTT
TRBD1 TRBJ2-7 . TRBV29-1 CSVEGGQDNSYEQYF TGCAGCGTTGAAGGGGGACAGGACAATTCCTACGAGCAGTACTTC
TRBD2 TRBJ2-3 . TRBV4-2 CASSQGTVTSGAFTDTQYF TGTGCCAGCAGCCAGGGTACAGTGACTAGCGGGGCGTTCACAGATACGCAGTATTTT
TRBD1 TRBJ1-3 . TRBV6-5 CASSYDREGTGNTIYF TGTGCCAGCAGTTACGACAGGGAAGGAACTGGAAACACCATATATTTT
. TRBJ2-1 . TRBV4-3 CASSHGTSNEQFF TGCGCCAGCAGCCATGGTACTAGTAATGAGCAGTTCTTC
. TRBJ2-3 . TRBV6-5 CASSPGITSTDTQYF TGTGCCAGCAGTCCCGGCATAACTAGCACAGATACGCAGTATTTT
TRBD1 TRBJ2-7 . TRBV30 CAWSWGQGGEQYF TGTGCCTGGAGTTGGGGACAGGGGGGCGAGCAGTACTTC
. TRBJ2-5 . TRBV4-3 CASSQDGSSEGETQYF TGCGCCAGCAGCCAAGATGGTTCGAGTGAAGGAGAGACCCAGTACTTC
. TRBJ1-5 . TRBV27 CASRAGGQPQHF TGTGCCAGTCGGGCGGGAGGACAGCCCCAGCATTTT
TRBD1 TRBJ2-7 . TRBV27 CASSFSQGAMSYEQYF TGTGCCAGCAGTTTTTCACAGGGGGCTATGTCCTACGAGCAGTACTTC
TRBD2 TRBJ2-1 . TRBV10-1 CASSEESGGYNEQFF TGCGCCAGCAGTGAGGAGAGCGGGGGCTACAATGAGCAGTTCTTC
. TRBJ2-1 . TRBV5-6 CASSWDRSGLNFDEQFF TGTGCCAGCAGCTGGGACCGTAGCGGACTTAACTTCGATGAGCAGTTCTTC
TRBD1 TRBJ1-6 . TRBV6-5 CASTGTGGGNSPLHF TGTGCCAGCACCGGGACAGGGGGCGGTAATTCACCCCTCCACTTT
TRBD1 TRBJ2-7 . TRBV30 CAWSVQGAHEQYF TGTGCCTGGAGTGTACAGGGGGCCCACGAGCAGTACTTC
TRBD1 TRBJ2-5 . TRBV5-1 CASSRQGQGETQYF TGCGCCAGCAGCCGACAGGGGCAGGGGGAGACCCAGTACTTC
. TRBJ1-2 . TRBV27 CASSPENRPGFGYGYTF TGTGCCAGCAGTCCCGAAAATCGTCCCGGTTTTGGTTATGGCTACACCTTC
TRBD1 TRBJ2-7 . TRBV30 CAWSPTGGDYEQYF TGTGCCTGGAGTCCGACAGGGGGAGACTACGAGCAGTACTTC
TRBD2 TRBJ2-1 . TRBV30 CAWSVPLAGGNEQFF TGTGCCTGGAGTGTACCTTTGGCCGGGGGGAATGAGCAGTTCTTC
. TRBJ1-1 . TRBV13 CASSLGGFNEAFF TGTGCCAGCAGCTTAGGAGGGTTCAATGAAGCTTTCTTT
. TRBJ1-1 . TRBV6-1 CASSGPREIWGANEAFF TGTGCCAGCAGTGGACCGAGGGAAATTTGGGGGGCGAATGAAGCTTTCTTT
. TRBJ2-3 once TRBV5-1 CASSGESDTQYF TGCGCCAGCAGCGGGGAGTCAGATACGCAGTATTTT
. TRBJ2-5 . TRBV29-1 CSVEVETQYF TGCAGCGTTGAAGTGGAGACCCAGTACTTC
TRBD2 TRBJ2-2 . TRBV6-1 CAGRAWNGELFF TGTGCAGGGAGGGCTTGGAACGGGGAGCTGTTTTTT
. TRBJ1-5 . TRBV30 CAWGPGGASDQPQHF TGTGCCTGGGGTCCCGGGGGGGCGTCCGATCAGCCCCAGCATTTT
TRBD1 TRBJ2-3 . TRBV14 CASSEYRGPDTQYF TGTGCCAGCAGCGAATACAGGGGGCCAGATACGCAGTATTTT